A single sample is the source of the 23 T cell receptor beta chains below, sequenced in a study of cytomegalovirus exposure and HLA in healthy donors (dated by TCRdb to about 2017). Library construction relied on the immunoSEQ multiplex PCR assay. The multiplex PCR relied on a mix of 60 forward primers for TCR Vbeta segments and 13 reverse primers for TCR Jbeta segments. TCRdb's version of the immuneACCESS table is confined to in-frame rearrangements and falls short of the full clone set. An unresolved V gene accounts for under half of the shortfall where checked; the remainder is of unknown origin. This sample has 130,000 or so clones in its table, and under 85% of those were observed once. Jointly, the top ten make up 4.2% of the sample. The sequencing sample was made of PBMCs. These receptor sequences come from a male donor in good health and CMV-seropositive.

In its sample, this clone was seen once. The J gene is TRBJ2-7, the V gene TRBV5-1; weak D call: TRBD2 (6 bases). Germline lookup yields CDR1 SGHRS and CDR2 YFSETQ. V lost 2 bases and J 0 bases, leaving 15 bases between the germline ends. This CDR3 contains 16 residues. CDR3 amino acids: CASSLPVGGSSYEQYF. The CDR3 coding sequence is TGCGCCAGCAGCTTACCCGTAGGAGGGAGCTCCTACGAGCAGTACTTC.

A word on this clone: Germline is not matched at one junction end, which may reflect a read error. The gene calls are TRBV7-9 and TRBJ1-2; perhaps TRBD1 as D (5 bases). Germline V gives CDR1 SEHNR, CDR2 FQNEAQ (reference sequence). The CDR3 is made up of 12 amino acids. The CDR3 DNA follows: TGTTCCAGCAGTCGGGGGGACTATGGCTACACCTTC. This sequence encodes CSSSRGDYGYTF.

This chain uses TRBV2 with TRBJ1-1, with D perhaps matching TRBD1 (5 bases). V was clipped by 3 bases and J by 4 bases, with 12 bases between them. The CDR3 contains 14 residues. Germline V gene data show CDR1 as SNHLY and CDR2 as FYNNEI. The CDR3 loop reads CASSEEGLITEAFF. The DNA of the CDR3 is TGTGCCAGCAGTGAGGAGGGGTTGATCACTGAAGCTTTCTTT.

This rearrangement joins TRBV5-4 to TRBJ2-5; the match to TRBD1 covers 8 bases. With V trimmed by 0 bases and J by 3 bases, 4 bases remained unmatched. The length of the CDR3 is 15 residues. Germline CDR1 and CDR2: SGHNT and YYREEE (reference sequence). CDR3 sequence reads: CASSLGQGAKETQYF. CDR3 nucleotide sequence: TGTGCCAGCAGCTTGGGGCAGGGGGCAAAAGAGACCCAGTACTTC.

The rearrangement links TRBV18 to TRBJ2-7; D may be TRBD1 (5 bases). Trimming shortened V by 6 bases and J by 1 base, and 10 bases separated the two germline ends. The CDR3 runs 13 residues. Germline loops: CDR1 KGHSH, CDR2 LQKENI. As DNA, the CDR3 is TGTGCCAGCTCCCTCGACAGTTCCTACGAGCAGTACTTC. It codes for CASSLDSSYEQYF. The full variable domain, rest sourced from reference TRBV18 and TRBJ2-7, is NAGVMQNPRHLVRRRGQEARLRCSPMKGHSHVYWYRQLPEEGLKFMVYLQKENIIDESGMPKERFSAEFPKEGPSILRIQQVVRGDSAAYFCASSLDSSYEQYFGPGTRLTVT.

The V and J genes are TRBV12-1 and TRBJ1-2; the D call in the table, TRBD1, was not verified against the DNA. TRBV12-1 is a recognized pseudogene. This CDR3 comprises 15 residues. In DNA, the CDR3 is TGTGCCAGCAGCTTTAGGACAGGGGAGGACTATGGCTACACCTTC. Its translation: CASSFRTGEDYGYTF.

This chain joins TRBV4-1 and TRBJ2-3, with 7 bases fitting TRBD1. The V gene end was trimmed by 0 bases and the J gene end by 11 bases; junction bases not matched to a gene: 5. The CDR3 is 13 residues long. The V gene's germline CDR1 is MGHRA and CDR2 YSYEKL. The CDR3 here is CASSQERDRKQYF. DNA for the CDR3: TGCGCCAGCAGCCAAGAGAGGGACAGAAAGCAGTATTTT.

This clone occurred a few times. The chain combines TRBV11-2 with TRBJ2-5, with a weak D call TRBD1 (6 bases). The J call could be wrong; TRBJ2-7 is a better fit for the DNA end. Germline V gives CDR1 SGHAT, CDR2 FQNNGV. The CDR3 is 14 amino acids. The CDR3 DNA is TGTGCCAGCAGCTTAGGGGGGACAACAAGCGAGCAGTACTTC. Its protein is CASSLGGTTSEQYF.

The rearrangement uses TRBV5-6 and TRBJ2-3, with 8 bases matching TRBD2. CDR3 length equals 14 residues. In germline, CDR1 is SGHDT, CDR2 YYEEEE. J gave up 5 bases and V 4 bases, and 6 bases lay outside the gene matches. The chain's CDR3 is CASSRAGAGDTQYF. The CDR3 nucleotides are TGTGCCAGCAGCCGAGCGGGGGCCGGAGATACGCAGTATTTT.

The chain joins TRBV7-2 to TRBJ2-2; D possibly corresponds to TRBD2 (5 bases). Germline CDR1 SGHTA, CDR2 FQGNSA. The CDR3 has 16 residues. The V gene lost 4 bases and the J gene lost 0 bases, with 12 bases spanning the gap. This CDR3 reads CASSSPGIPNTGELFF. In nucleotides, the CDR3 is TGTGCCAGCAGCTCCCCCGGGATTCCGAACACCGGGGAGCTGTTTTTT.

The rearrangement links TRBV2 to TRBJ1-2; 7 bases match TRBD1. CDR1 SNHLY and CDR2 FYNNEI come from the germline V gene. V shed 8 bases, J shed 4 bases, and the junction held 10 bases outside the gene matches. The CDR3 length is 14 residues. The CDR3 loop is CASCQSGQIYGYTF. The CDR3 nucleotides are TGTGCCAGCTGTCAATCGGGACAGATCTATGGCTACACCTTC.

V usage is TRBV11-1 and J usage is TRBJ1-1; D is unclear. With 4 bases removed from V and 0 bases from J, the gap between germline ends came to 6 bases. Germline V lookup: CDR1 SGHAT, CDR2 FQDESV (reference sequence). This CDR3 is 13 amino acids long. The CDR3 region has the DNA TGTGCCAGCAGCTCGCGCATGAACACTGAAGCTTTCTTT. It encodes CASSSRMNTEAFF.

The rearrangement links TRBV6-5 to TRBJ2-2, with D maybe TRBD2 (5 bases). Germline assignment: CDR1 MNHEY and CDR2 SVGAGI. V was shortened by 0 bases and J by 0 bases, with 8 bases between the two germline ends. The CDR3 length is 16 residues. CDR3 nucleotide sequence: TGTGCCAGCAGTTACTCGGTGGGAGCGAACACCGGGGAGCTGTTTTTT. Translation gives CASSYSVGANTGELFF.

The sample holds one count of this clone. The genes are TRBV11-1 and TRBJ1-2; D perhaps matches TRBD1 (6 bases). This CDR3 comprises 14 residues. V lost 4 bases and J lost 7, with 16 bases in between. The germline V gene has CDR1 SGHAT and CDR2 FQDESV (reference sequence). CDR3 amino acids: CASSSDNREAGYTF. The CDR3 DNA sequence: TGTGCCAGCAGCTCAGATAACAGGGAAGCTGGCTACACCTTC. Filled out from reference TRBV11-1 and TRBJ1-2, the complete variable domain reads EAEVAQSPRYKITEKSQAVAFWCDPISGHATLYWYRQILGQGPELLVQFQDESVVDDSQLPKDRFSAERLKGVDSTLKIQPAELGDSAMYLCASSSDNREAGYTFGSGTRLTVV.

This clone was seen more than once but under ten times. The J gene is TRBJ2-1, the V gene TRBV14; TRBD1 matches at 7 bases. V shed 4 bases, J shed 0 bases, and the junction held 9 bases outside the gene matches. CDR1 is SGHDN and CDR2 is FVKESK in the germline V gene. CDR3 length equals 17 residues. The CDR3 DNA reads as TGTGCCAGCAGCCCTCAAACAGGGGAAAGCTCCTACAATGAGCAGTTCTTC. Residues: CASSPQTGESSYNEQFF.

This clone appeared a few times. This rearrangement joins TRBV6-5 to TRBJ2-3; 8 nucleotides match TRBD2. The V and J ends lost 7 bases and 8 bases, in that order; junction bases with no gene match: 11. The germline CDR1 and CDR2 sequences are MNHEY and SVGAGI. CDR3 length equals 14 residues. CDR3 nucleotide sequence: TGTGCCAGCACCCCGACTAGCGAGGCAGTTACGCAGTATTTT. Translated, it gives CASTPTSEAVTQYF.

The gene calls are TRBV27 and TRBJ2-3; no clear D gene. The length of the CDR3 is 12 residues. Trimming cost V 1 base and J 6 bases, with 5 bases left between them. From germline, CDR1 is MNHEY and CDR2 SMNVEV (reference sequence). Here the CDR3 reads CASSLFPDTQYF. The CDR3 region has the DNA TGTGCCAGCAGTTTATTCCCGGATACGCAGTATTTT.

The V call is TRBV7-9, the J call TRBJ1-1, with 10 bases aligning to TRBD1. V dropped 5 bases and J dropped 1; count of bases not matched to a gene: 4. Germline V gene sequence: CDR1 SEHNR, CDR2 FQNEAQ (reference sequence). The CDR3 loop spans 15 amino acids. The CDR3 sequence is CASSPGTGANTEAFF. CDR3 nucleotide sequence: TGTGCCAGCAGCCCGGGGACAGGGGCGAACACTGAAGCTTTCTTT.

This clone was seen a single time. CDR3 in amino acids: CASSSGTSGSDTQYF. The DNA of the CDR3 is TGTGCCAGCAGCTCCGGGACTAGCGGATCAGATACGCAGTATTTT. This chain joins TRBV5-6 and TRBJ2-3; 11 nucleotides align to TRBD2. CDR3 length equals 15 residues. Per germline, CDR1 SGHDT and CDR2 YYEEEE. V shed 3 bases and J 4 bases; nucleotides not matched to a gene: 4.

The chain employs TRBV9 and TRBJ2-1, with TRBD2 matching over 12 bases. The CDR3 spans 18 residues. V dropped 0 bases and J dropped 2; count of bases not matched to a gene: 6. Germline V gene lookup returns CDR1 SGDLS and CDR2 YYNGEE. DNA for the CDR3: TGTGCCAGCAGCGTAGGAGGCCTAGCGGGAGGGGCCTACAATGAGCAGTTCTTC. It specifies CASSVGGLAGGAYNEQFF.

A word on this clone: Mismatch with germline at one junction end may stem from a read error. The chain combines TRBV9 with TRBJ2-6; D perhaps matches TRBD1 (5 bases). Germline CDR1 and CDR2: SGDLS and YYNGEE. This CDR3 is 13 amino acids long. The CDR3 bases are TGTGCCAGCAGCCGCCCTGGGGCCAACGGCCTGACTTTC. Amino acids: CASSRPGANGLTF.

J is TRBJ2-5 and V is TRBV6-6; D gene ambiguous. V was trimmed by 6 bases and J by 5 bases, leaving 7 bases between them. The CDR3 has 11 amino acids. CDR1 is MNHNY, CDR2 SVGAGI, per germline (reference sequence). CDR3 loop: CASSRVETQYF. Written as DNA, the CDR3 is TGTGCCAGCAGCCGTGTGGAGACCCAGTACTTC.

J is TRBJ1-1 and V is TRBV14, with TRBD1 identical over 7 bases. Germline values: CDR1 SGHDN, CDR2 FVKESK. This CDR3 region has 14 residues. V trimming: 6 bases; J trimming: 1 base; junction bases outside the gene matches: 5. CDR3 in amino acids: CASSPTGWNTEAFF. The DNA for the CDR3 is TGTGCCAGCAGTCCGACAGGGTGGAACACTGAAGCTTTCTTT.